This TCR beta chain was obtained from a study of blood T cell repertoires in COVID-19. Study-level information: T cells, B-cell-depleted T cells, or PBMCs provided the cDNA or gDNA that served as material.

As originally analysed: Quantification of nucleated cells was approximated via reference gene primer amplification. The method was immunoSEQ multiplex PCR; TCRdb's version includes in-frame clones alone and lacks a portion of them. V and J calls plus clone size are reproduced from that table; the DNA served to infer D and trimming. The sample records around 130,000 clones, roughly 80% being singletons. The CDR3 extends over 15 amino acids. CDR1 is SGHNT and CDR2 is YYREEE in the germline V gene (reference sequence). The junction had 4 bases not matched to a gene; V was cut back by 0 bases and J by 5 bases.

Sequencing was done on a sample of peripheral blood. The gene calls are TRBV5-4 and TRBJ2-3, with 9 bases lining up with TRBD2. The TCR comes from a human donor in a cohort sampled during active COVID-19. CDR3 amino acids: CASSLVGGGEDTQYF. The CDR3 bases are TGTGCCAGCAGCTTGGTAGGCGGGGGGGAAGATACGCAGTATTTT. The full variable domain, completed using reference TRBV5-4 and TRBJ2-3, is ETGVTQSPTHLIKTRGQQVTLRCSSQSGHNTVSWYQQALGQGPQFIFQYYREEENGRGNFPPRFSGLQFPNYSSELNVNALELDDSALYLCASSLVGGGEDTQYFGPGTRLTVL.